The 14 T cell receptor beta chains below were found in one sample sequenced in a study of cytomegalovirus exposure and HLA in healthy donors. It was with 60 Vbeta and 13 Jbeta primers that the PCR ran. TCRdb's copy holds only in-frame clones and misses some; the assay was immunoSEQ multiplex PCR. The table lists more than 150,000 clones, roughly 77% of them singletons. Material for sequencing was PBMCs. The receptor set was obtained from a woman aged 50 to 65 in good health and CMV-seropositive.

The chain recombines TRBV19 with TRBJ2-3; 11 bases fit TRBD2. This CDR3 is built from 17 residues. The V gene's germline CDR1 is LNHDA and CDR2 SQIVND (reference sequence). The junction had 16 bases not matched to a gene; V was cut back by 5 bases and J by 9 bases. The CDR3 DNA sequence: TGTGCCAGTAGTTCCCCAGGGACTAGCGGTTCGGGGCGGACGCAGTATTTT. This gives the protein CASSSPGTSGSGRTQYF.

The rearrangement links TRBV11-3 to TRBJ2-3; D remains unclear. The CDR3 length is 13 residues. The ends were cut back, 5 bases at V and 6 bases at J, with 12 bases in the middle. The germline V gene has CDR1 SGHNT and CDR2 YENEEA. The CDR3 is CASSHDFTDTQYF. The CDR3 DNA sequence: TGTGCCAGCAGCCACGACTTTACGGATACGCAGTATTTT. Full variable domain (missing parts from reference TRBV11-3 and TRBJ2-3): EAGVVQSPRYKIIEKKQPVAFWCNPISGHNTLYWYLQNLGQGPELLIRYENEEAVDDSQLPKDRFSAERLKGVDSTLKIQPAELGDSAVYLCASSHDFTDTQYFGPGTRLTVL.

This clone was observed a few times. CDR3 in amino acids: CASSRGGGTGNEQFF. Written as DNA, the CDR3 is TGTGCCAGCAGCCGAGGGGGGGGAACGGGGAATGAGCAGTTCTTC. The V gene is TRBV7-3, the J gene TRBJ2-1; tentatively, D is TRBD2 (7 bases). The V end was cut by 5 bases, the J end by 7 bases, with 18 bases between. This CDR3 has 15 residues. CDR1 and CDR2 (germline): SGHTA, FQGTGA. Filled out from reference TRBV7-3 and TRBJ2-1, the complete variable domain reads GAGVSQTPSNKVTEKGKYVELRCDPISGHTALYWYRQSLGQGPEFLIYFQGTGAADDSGLPNDRFFAVRPEGSVSTLKIQRTERGDSAVYLCASSRGGGTGNEQFFGPGTRLTVL.

The J gene is TRBJ2-1, the V gene TRBV13; perhaps TRBD2 as D (6 bases). The CDR3 is 17 amino acids. V was cut by 1 base and J by 4 bases, with 17 bases left in between. Per the germline V gene, CDR1 is PRHDT and CDR2 is FYEKMQ (reference sequence). For the CDR3, the DNA is TGTGCCAGCAGCTTAGCCGGGACTCGAGGATCGTACAATGAGCAGTTCTTC. Its protein is CASSLAGTRGSYNEQFF.

The chain combines TRBV4-2 with TRBJ2-2; 7 bases are shared with TRBD1. The CDR3 runs 15 residues. With V trimmed by 4 bases and J by 3 bases, 5 bases remained unmatched. Germline V gene data show CDR1 as LGHNA and CDR2 as YNFKEQ. This CDR3 is CASSPLTGDTGELFF. The CDR3 DNA is TGTGCCAGCAGCCCATTAACAGGGGACACCGGGGAGCTGTTTTTT.

This chain joins TRBV2 and TRBJ1-6; D perhaps matches TRBD1 (6 bases). Trimming pared 6 bases from V and 8 bases from J, leaving 20 bases between. Germline V gives CDR1 SNHLY, CDR2 FYNNEI. The CDR3 spans 16 residues. CDR3 DNA sequence: TGTGCCAGCAGCGACAGGAACCTAGTTCTCGATTCACCCCTCCACTTT. Protein: CASSDRNLVLDSPLHF.

The chain employs TRBV4-3 and TRBJ1-3; TRBD1 matches at 9 bases. V lost 0 bases, J lost 2 bases, and 8 bases stayed unmatched. The CDR3 contains 18 residues. Germline V CDR1 and CDR2: LGHNA, YSLEER. CDR3 region: CASSQEGTGGAPGNTIYF. CDR3 bases: TGCGCCAGCAGCCAAGAGGGCACAGGGGGCGCCCCTGGAAACACCATATATTTT.

The rearrangement uses TRBV7-6 and TRBJ1-5; no reliable D call. Looked up from germline, CDR1 is SGHVS and CDR2 is FNYEAQ. The CDR3 runs to 16 residues. With 1 base removed from V and 1 base from J, the gap between germline ends came to 11 bases. The CDR3 sequence is CASSLEHPGSNQPQHF. CDR3 nucleotide sequence: TGTGCCAGCAGCTTAGAACACCCCGGGAGCAATCAGCCCCAGCATTTT.

The chain couples TRBV6-4 to TRBJ2-3, with D maybe TRBD2 (7 bases). Per germline, CDR1 MRHNA and CDR2 SNTAGT. The CDR3 is 15 amino acids. The germline V and J ends were trimmed by 0 bases and 3 bases, with 10 bases remaining between them. CDR3 DNA sequence: TGTGCCAGCAGTGACTCGGGGGGGCGGACAGATACGCAGTATTTT. Protein product: CASSDSGGRTDTQYF.

The rearrangement joins TRBV27 to TRBJ2-5; TRBD2 matches at 12 bases. In germline, CDR1 is MNHEY, CDR2 SMNVEV (reference sequence). J lost 5 bases, V lost 10 bases, and 11 bases had no gene match. This CDR3 region has 15 residues. For the CDR3, the DNA is TGTGCCACCGGAGGGCTAGCGGGGGGGCGGGAGACCCAGTACTTC. Protein product: CATGGLAGGRETQYF.

This clone was observed a few times. The chain links TRBV27 to TRBJ2-4; TRBD1 matches at 7 bases. The CDR3 extends over 16 amino acids. J lost 7 bases, V lost 4 bases, and 13 bases had no gene match. Looked up from germline, CDR1 is MNHEY and CDR2 is SMNVEV (reference sequence). CDR3 coding DNA: TGTGCCAGCAGTTGGAAAGGGGGCGCCTGGGGCAACATTCAGTACTTC. Amino acids: CASSWKGGAWGNIQYF.

The chain combines TRBV7-6 with TRBJ2-7, with 7 bases fitting TRBD1. V lost 5 bases to trimming and J lost 6 bases; unmatched junction nucleotides: 13. The germline V gene encodes CDR1 SGHVS and CDR2 FNYEAQ. This CDR3 region has 15 residues. The CDR3 reads CASSPGPEGAGEQYF. The DNA of the CDR3 is TGTGCCAGCAGCCCCGGCCCCGAGGGGGCCGGCGAGCAGTACTTC.

The chain recombines TRBV20-1 with TRBJ2-5; no clear D. The DNA end is a closer match to TRBJ2-7, so the J assignment may be wrong. From germline, CDR1 is DFQATT and CDR2 SNEGSKA (reference sequence). This CDR3 contains 11 residues. CDR3 coding DNA: TGCAGTGCTAGGTCACAGCTCGAGCAGTACTTC. It yields the protein CSARSQLEQYF.

This clone has only one observation. The chain carries TRBV20-1 and TRBJ1-1, with a possible D match to TRBD1 (6 bases). V gave up 3 bases and J gave up 10 bases, with 12 bases separating them. This CDR3 comprises 11 residues. From germline, CDR1 is DFQATT and CDR2 SNEGSKA (reference sequence). CDR3 sequence reads: CSARPTGRAFF. DNA of the CDR3: TGCAGTGCTAGGCCGACAGGTCGAGCTTTCTTT.